Sequencing of this T cell receptor (beta chain) was carried out in a study of blood T cell repertoires in COVID-19. TCRdb's table, derived via immunoSEQ multiplex PCR, lists solely in-frame clones and lacks some. The table lists roughly 67,000 clones, around 84% of them singletons. Germline lookup yields CDR1 KGHSH and CDR2 LQKENI. V lost 9 bases, J lost 0 bases, and 14 bases lay in between. The length of the CDR3 is 15 residues. The source of this sequence is a man aged 45-60 years with acute or convalescent COVID-19. Sequencing was done on a sample of peripheral blood. The chain has TRBV18 and TRBJ1-4; D is unclear. The CDR3 bases are TGTGCCAGTACGACGGGTGCTGCAACTAATGAAAAACTGTTTTTT. Protein product: CASTTGAATNEKLFF.